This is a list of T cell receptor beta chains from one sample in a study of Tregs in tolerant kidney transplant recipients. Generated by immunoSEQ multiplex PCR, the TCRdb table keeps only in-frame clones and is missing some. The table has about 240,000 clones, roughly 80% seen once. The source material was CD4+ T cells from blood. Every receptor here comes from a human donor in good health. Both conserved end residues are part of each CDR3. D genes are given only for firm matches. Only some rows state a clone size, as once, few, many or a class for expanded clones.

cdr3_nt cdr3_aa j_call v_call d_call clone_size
TGCGCCAGCAGCTTGGGGGCTAGCGGGAGTTACGAGCAGTACTTC CASSLGASGSYEQYF TRBJ2-7 TRBV5-1 TRBD2 few
TGTGCCAGCAGTTTAATCCCGACGGGCAATTCACCCCTCCACTTT CASSLIPTGNSPLHF TRBJ1-6 TRBV27 NA NA
TGTGCCAGCAGCCGGACAGGGGGCAATCAGCCCCAGCATTTT CASSRTGGNQPQHF TRBJ1-5 TRBV5-8 TRBD1 NA
TGTGCCAGCAGTTACTCGGGACACGGCTACGAGCAGTACTTC CASSYSGHGYEQYF TRBJ2-7 TRBV6-5 NA few
TGCAGTGCCTATCGGGGCTACGAGCAGTACTTC CSAYRGYEQYF TRBJ2-7 TRBV20-1 NA NA
TGTGCCAGCAGCTTAGCCCCGGACAGGGGGCCTGAAAAACTGTTTTTT CASSLAPDRGPEKLFF TRBJ1-4 TRBV5-5 TRBD1 NA
TGTGCCAGCAGCCCGACTAGCGGGAGGGCCCGATACGAGCAGTACTTC CASSPTSGRARYEQYF TRBJ2-7 TRBV5-4 TRBD2 NA
TGCGCCAGCGGCTCACAGGGAAGATCCTACGAGCAGTACTTC CASGSQGRSYEQYF TRBJ2-7 TRBV5-1 NA few
TGCAGTCCCCGGGTAAACACTGAAGCTTTCTTT CSPRVNTEAFF TRBJ1-1 TRBV20-1 NA NA
TGCAGCGTTGAATCACAGAGACGTCACTCCTACAATGAGCAGTTCTTC CSVESQRRHSYNEQFF TRBJ2-1 TRBV29-1 NA NA
TGCGCCAGCAGCTTGGCCGGGGATCAGCCCCAGCATTTT CASSLAGDQPQHF TRBJ1-5 TRBV5-1 NA NA
TGTGCCAGCAGCCAAAACCGGGACGCCTACGAGCAGTACTTC CASSQNRDAYEQYF TRBJ2-7 TRBV16 NA NA
TGCGCCAGCAGCCCCGGGACAGTCTCCTACGAGCAGTACTTC CASSPGTVSYEQYF TRBJ2-7 TRBV5-1 TRBD1 once
TGTGCCAGCAGCGCTGAGGGGCGGCTAGCGCTTCTCACAGATACGCAGTATTTT CASSAEGRLALLTDTQYF TRBJ2-3 TRBV9 NA NA
TGTGCCAGCAGTGATCGGGGACAGGGAGCATCCTACGAGCAGTACTTC CASSDRGQGASYEQYF TRBJ2-7 TRBV6-1 TRBD1 NA
TGTGCCAGCAGCTTGGCCGTGGGGACAGATACGCAGTATTTT CASSLAVGTDTQYF TRBJ2-3 TRBV5-4 NA NA
TGCGCCAGCAGCCTTGTCCCTCGACAGGCCTCCGAGCAGTACTTC CASSLVPRQASEQYF TRBJ2-7 TRBV5-1 NA once
TGTGCCAGCCATCGAGAACAGGGATCTAATGAAAAACTGTTTTTT CASHREQGSNEKLFF TRBJ1-4 TRBV2 NA NA
TGTGCCAGCAGCTCACAAACCACGAACACCGGGGAGCTGTTTTTT CASSSQTTNTGELFF TRBJ2-2 TRBV7-6 NA NA
TGTGCCAGCTCCCGGGTCGGGGGGGCCGCACCGAATGAAAAACTGTTTTTT CASSRVGGAAPNEKLFF TRBJ1-4 TRBV5-6 NA once
TGTGCCTGGGGGGGACAGGGGAACACCGGGGAGCTGTTTTTT CAWGGQGNTGELFF TRBJ2-2 TRBV30 TRBD1 NA
TGTGCCACGACCGGGACAGGGGGCAACAATGAGCAGTTCTTC CATTGTGGNNEQFF TRBJ2-1 TRBV10-3 TRBD1 few
TGTGCCAGCAGCTTAACGGCGCAGGGAATCACTGAAGCTTTCTTT CASSLTAQGITEAFF TRBJ1-1 TRBV7-3 NA NA
TGTGCCAGCAGCTCCCGGACTAGCGGGAGTCCGGATGAGCAGTTCTTC CASSSRTSGSPDEQFF TRBJ2-1 TRBV11-3 TRBD2 NA
TGTGCCAGCAGCTTAGTGGCAGGGGGCACCGGGGAGCTGTTTTTT CASSLVAGGTGELFF TRBJ2-2 TRBV7-9 TRBD1 once
TGTGCCTGGAAAAGCGGATGGGCGGGGGGCCCTAAAAAATCCTACGAGCAGTACTTC CAWKSGWAGGPKKSYEQYF TRBJ2-7 TRBV30 TRBD2 NA
TGTGCCAGCAGCGTAGACTTCCTCTCCTACGAGCAGTACTTC CASSVDFLSYEQYF TRBJ2-7 TRBV9 NA NA
TGTGCCAGCAGTTTATGGGCCACCGGACTAGCGGCCTACAATGAGCAGTTCTTC CASSLWATGLAAYNEQFF TRBJ2-1 TRBV27 TRBD2 NA
TGTGCCAGCAGTCGTGAGACGGCTGGAGGGCAGTTCTTC CASSRETAGGQFF TRBJ2-1 TRBV6-1 NA NA
TGCAGCGCTACAACGGGGACTAGCGGGAACTACGAGCAGTACTTC CSATTGTSGNYEQYF TRBJ2-7 TRBV29-1 TRBD2 once
TGTGCCAGCAGCCAAGACCCTAGCGGGGTCTACTCTGGGGCCAACGTCCTGACTTTC CASSQDPSGVYSGANVLTF TRBJ2-6 TRBV4-2 TRBD2 NA
TGTGCCAGCTCACCAAGGGGGGGGAACAAGCAGTACTTC CASSPRGGNKQYF TRBJ2-5 TRBV18 NA NA
TGTGCCATCAGTGAGGGGTGGGAGACCCAGTACTTC CAISEGWETQYF TRBJ2-5 TRBV10-3 NA NA
TGCAGCGGGAACGAATACAATGAGCAGTTCTTC CSGNEYNEQFF TRBJ2-1 TRBV29-1 NA NA
TGTGCCAGCAGTTTACGCAGGGGCGATGGCTACACCTTC CASSLRRGDGYTF TRBJ1-2 TRBV27 NA few
TGTGCCAGCTCACCATTGCAGGGGAACAATCAGCCCCAGCATTTT CASSPLQGNNQPQHF TRBJ1-5 TRBV18 NA NA
TGTGCCAGCCTAGAGGGGCAATTTCAAGAGACCCAGTACTTC CASLEGQFQETQYF TRBJ2-5 TRBV2 NA NA
TGCGCCAGCAGCCAAGGTAGCGGGATGACCTACGAGCAGTACTTC CASSQGSGMTYEQYF TRBJ2-7 TRBV4-1 TRBD2 NA
TGTGCCAGCAGTGAGACCCGGACAGGGGGCAGCTATGGCTACACCTTC CASSETRTGGSYGYTF TRBJ1-2 TRBV2 TRBD1 NA
TGTGCCTGGAGTGTAGCGAGTGAAGCTTTCTTT CAWSVASEAFF TRBJ1-1 TRBV30 NA NA
TGTGCCAGCAGCTCCGACTTATACGAGCAGTACTTC CASSSDLYEQYF TRBJ2-7 TRBV7-8 NA NA
TGTGCCACCCAAGCCGGGACAGGGGTAGATCAGCCCCAGCATTTT CATQAGTGVDQPQHF TRBJ1-5 TRBV6-1 TRBD1 NA
TGTGCCAGCAGTTACTCGAGGGTAGGGGGCTTCTACGAGCAGTACTTC CASSYSRVGGFYEQYF TRBJ2-7 TRBV6-5 TRBD1 NA
TGTGCCAGCAGCTCATCAACTAGCGGGAGACACAGCTCCTACAATGAGCAGTTCTTC CASSSSTSGRHSSYNEQFF TRBJ2-1 TRBV5-8 TRBD2 NA
TGCGCCAGCAGCTTGGTACCAGGGGGCGGCACTGAAGCTTTCTTT CASSLVPGGGTEAFF TRBJ1-1 TRBV5-1 TRBD1 NA
TGTGCCAGCAGTGACTCCGGGACAGGGGGCTACAATGAGCAGTTCTTC CASSDSGTGGYNEQFF TRBJ2-1 TRBV6-4 TRBD1 NA
TGTGCCAGCTCACCATCAAATGGAAACTATGGCTACACCTTC CASSPSNGNYGYTF TRBJ1-2 TRBV18 NA NA
TGTGCCAGCAGCCATGCCGGGACTAGAGATGAGCAGTTCTTC CASSHAGTRDEQFF TRBJ2-1 TRBV13 TRBD2 NA
TGTGCCAGCAATAGGGGCGGGAGCTCCTACAATGAGCAGTTCTTC CASNRGGSSYNEQFF TRBJ2-1 TRBV27 TRBD2 NA
TGTGCCAGCAGCTTAGGGACAGTGGAGCGAGAGACCCAGTACTTC CASSLGTVERETQYF TRBJ2-5 TRBV7-9 NA once
TGCGCCAGCAGCCAAGTAATCCGCCTAGCGGATTACAATGAGCAGTTCTTC CASSQVIRLADYNEQFF TRBJ2-1 TRBV4-1 TRBD2 NA
TGCGCCAGCAGCTCGGGCCGGGAAGCCCCTGGCTACACCTTC CASSSGREAPGYTF TRBJ1-2 TRBV5-1 NA NA
TGTGCCAGCAGCCGGGGGAGCTCTGGAAACACCATATATTTT CASSRGSSGNTIYF TRBJ1-3 TRBV9 NA NA
TGTGCCAGCAGCTTAGAGAGGTCGAGAGAGACCCAGTACTTC CASSLERSRETQYF TRBJ2-5 TRBV7-8 NA NA
TGCGCCAGTCAAACGGGACAGAACACTGAAGCTTTCTTT CASQTGQNTEAFF TRBJ1-1 TRBV5-1 NA NA
TGTGCCAGCAGTGAAGGGCGGGGGGTCAGCAATCAGCCCCAGCATTTT CASSEGRGVSNQPQHF TRBJ1-5 TRBV6-1 NA NA
TGTGCCATCAAGAGCGGGAACTATGAGCAGTTCTTC CAIKSGNYEQFF TRBJ2-1 TRBV10-3 TRBD2 NA
TGCAGTGCTAACGGACAGGGTAGGGCTTTCTTT CSANGQGRAFF TRBJ1-1 TRBV20-1 TRBD1 NA
TGTGCCACCAGGGACTACGCCTACGAGCAGTACTTC CATRDYAYEQYF TRBJ2-7 TRBV10-3 TRBD2 NA
TGTGCCAGCAGCTTATGGGGGAACACTGAAGCTTTCTTT CASSLWGNTEAFF TRBJ1-1 TRBV11-2 NA NA